One sample yielded the 27 T cell receptor beta chains listed below, sequenced in a study of long-term antiretroviral therapy in people with HIV. Researchers ran immunoSEQ v3.0 at survey level. Only in-frame clones appear in the TCRdb table, and some are missing; sequencing was by immunoSEQ multiplex PCR. The sample holds about 16,000 clones, approximately 95% seen once. Here the sequenced sample was unsorted PBMCs, taken around 10 years after starting antiretroviral therapy. These receptors were collected from a man under 40 with HIV.

V is TRBV23-1 and J is TRBJ1-1, with D maybe TRBD1 (5 bases). TRBV23-1 is marked as an open reading frame, function uncertain. Trimming left V 0 bases short and J 4 bases short, with 12 bases between. The CDR3 extends over 15 amino acids. CDR3 DNA sequence: TGCGCCAGCAGTCAATCTGCGGTGGGGGGCACTGAAGCTTTCTTT. The encoded protein is CASSQSAVGGTEAFF.

The J gene is TRBJ1-2, the V gene TRBV28; TRBD1 aligns across 7 bases. This CDR3 spans 14 amino acids. The germline CDR1 and CDR2 sequences are MDHEN and SYDVKM. Trimming at V came to 6 bases and at J to 4 bases, leaving 8 bases not matched to a gene. CDR3 coding DNA: TGTGCCAGCAGGCAACCGGGACAGACCTATGGCTACACCTTC. It specifies CASRQPGQTYGYTF.

The V and J genes are TRBV5-6 and TRBJ2-5; no clear D. CDR1 is SGHDT, CDR2 YYEEEE, per germline. Trimming removed 2 bases at V and 5 bases at J, with 13 bases between. This CDR3 is 14 amino acids long. The CDR3 here is CASSFMGAWETQYF. For the CDR3, the DNA is TGTGCCAGCAGCTTTATGGGCGCATGGGAGACCCAGTACTTC.

V and J are TRBV9 and TRBJ1-1; D is possibly TRBD1 (6 bases). Trimming took off 3 bases at V and 6 bases at J, with 18 bases between the two ends. The CDR3 consists of 15 residues. CDR1 is SGDLS, CDR2 YYNGEE, per germline. CDR3 DNA sequence: TGTGCCAGCAGCGCCCTCGGGACAACTACGTCTGAAGCTTTCTTT. Translating gives CASSALGTTTSEAFF.

The rearrangement uses TRBV19 and TRBJ2-1; perhaps TRBD2 as D (7 bases). Germline V gives CDR1 LNHDA, CDR2 SQIVND (reference sequence). The CDR3 sequence is 15 residues long. V was trimmed by 0 bases and J by 7 bases, leaving 13 bases between them. Written as DNA, the CDR3 is TGTGCCAGTAGTATAGATCGGGGGGCCGGGAATGAGCAGTTCTTC. Translating it yields CASSIDRGAGNEQFF.

The chain carries TRBV27 and TRBJ1-6; the D is unclear. V was pared by 3 bases and J by 0 bases, with 6 bases between. The CDR3 totals 15 residues. CDR1 and CDR2 from the germline V gene are MNHEY and SMNVEV (reference sequence). DNA of the CDR3: TGTGCCAGCAGTTTTTTCAGCTCCTATAATTCACCCCTCCACTTT. Translating it yields CASSFFSSYNSPLHF.

The chain employs TRBV29-1 and TRBJ1-4; D perhaps matches TRBD1 (5 bases). The CDR3 runs 14 residues. V was shortened by 8 bases and J by 1 base, with 14 bases between the two germline ends. Germline CDR1 and CDR2: SQVTM and ANQGSEA. The CDR3 region is CSLDTPRTNEKLFF. The DNA for the CDR3 is TGCAGCTTGGACACTCCGAGAACTAATGAAAAACTGTTTTTT.

The V and J genes are TRBV13 and TRBJ1-4; 7 bases align to TRBD1. The CDR3 totals 14 residues. Looked up from germline, CDR1 is PRHDT and CDR2 is FYEKMQ (reference sequence). The V gene end was trimmed by 5 bases and the J gene end by 7 bases; junction bases not matched to a gene: 7. CDR3 residues: CASSRDSVGEKLFF. CDR3 in DNA: TGTGCCAGCAGCCGGGACAGCGTAGGTGAAAAACTGTTTTTT.

The chain is built from TRBV9 and TRBJ2-3, with D possibly matching TRBD2 (6 bases). This CDR3 is built from 17 residues. Germline loops: CDR1 SGDLS, CDR2 YYNGEE. V was trimmed by 2 bases and J by 0 bases, leaving 16 bases between them. Here the CDR3 DNA reads TGTGCCAGCAGCGTGAGTGGGGCGGCGGGGAGCACAGATACGCAGTATTTT. Its protein product is CASSVSGAAGSTDTQYF.

This rearrangement joins TRBV4-1 to TRBJ1-1, with D tentatively TRBD1 (5 bases). V lost 1 base, J lost 5 bases, and 11 bases lay in between. Germline CDR1 is MGHRA and CDR2 is YSYEKL. This CDR3 spans 14 amino acids. The CDR3 spells CASSQVLAGTEAFF. The CDR3 DNA reads TGCGCCAGCAGCCAAGTTCTGGCAGGGACTGAAGCTTTCTTT.

The chain carries TRBV10-3 and TRBJ2-3; D remains unclear. V was trimmed by 8 bases and J by 0 bases, leaving 3 bases between them. CDR3 length: 11 amino acids. Looked up from germline, CDR1 is ENHRY and CDR2 is SYGVKD. CDR3 coding DNA: TGTGCCATCGGAAGCACAGATACGCAGTATTTT. It encodes CAIGSTDTQYF.

The chain carries TRBV5-1 and TRBJ2-1; perhaps TRBD1 as D (6 bases). The CDR3 is 12 amino acids. CDR1 is SGHRS and CDR2 is YFSETQ in the germline V gene. Trimming took off 5 bases at V and 9 bases at J, with 12 bases between the two ends. The CDR3 coding sequence is TGCGCCAGCAGAGAGGACAGAAGTGAGCAGTTCTTC. This gives the protein CASREDRSEQFF.

The chain links TRBV5-8 to TRBJ2-6; D remains unclear. CDR3 length: 15 amino acids. The V gene lost 0 bases and the J gene lost 2 bases, with 6 bases spanning the gap. The germline V gene encodes CDR1 SGHTS and CDR2 YDEGEE. CDR3 sequence reads: CASSLGLAGANVLTF. CDR3 bases: TGTGCCAGCAGCTTGGGGCTTGCTGGGGCCAACGTCCTGACTTTC.

The chain joins TRBV5-1 to TRBJ2-5, with D possibly being TRBD1 or TRBD2 (6 bases each). This CDR3 spans 17 amino acids. Germline assignment: CDR1 SGHRS and CDR2 YFSETQ. The V end lost 4 bases, the J end lost 4 bases, and 23 bases lay between the germline ends. The DNA of the CDR3 is TGCGCCAGCAGCCCTTCGCGGGGACAACAATCGGGAGAGACCCAGTACTTC. Translation gives CASSPSRGQQSGETQYF.

This clone has just a few counts. The rearrangement uses TRBV7-2 and TRBJ1-6, with D unclear. The V end lost 1 base, the J end lost 9 bases, and 7 bases lay between the germline ends. This CDR3 has 13 residues. CDR1 is SGHTA and CDR2 is FQGNSA in the germline V gene. The DNA of the CDR3 is TGTGCCAGCAGCTTAGAGAGAACTTCACCCCTCCACTTT. Its protein is CASSLERTSPLHF.

This rearrangement joins TRBV5-1 to TRBJ1-3, with D possibly being TRBD1 (6 bases). Deletions cut 3 bases from V and 3 bases from J, with 13 bases between. The CDR3 runs to 15 residues. Germline V gene lookup returns CDR1 SGHRS and CDR2 YFSETQ. Here the CDR3 DNA reads TGCGCCAGCAGCTCTGGACCGGACAGTGGAAACACCATATATTTT. Protein: CASSSGPDSGNTIYF.

This clone was detected once. The chain employs TRBV5-1 and TRBJ1-4, with D unclear. Germline assignment: CDR1 SGHRS and CDR2 YFSETQ. The CDR3 is 14 amino acids. V was clipped by 1 base and J by 6 bases, with 10 bases between them. The CDR3: CASSLYGLYEKLFF. The CDR3, as DNA: TGCGCCAGCAGCTTGTACGGCTTATATGAAAAACTGTTTTTT.

V gene TRBV6-5 combines with J gene TRBJ2-3; D unclear. The CDR3 is 14 amino acids. Germline CDR1 is MNHEY and CDR2 is SVGAGI. V was pared by 6 bases and J by 6 bases, with 16 bases between. The CDR3 loop is CASSPPGQSDTQYF. As DNA, the CDR3 is TGTGCCAGCAGCCCCCCGGGCCAGTCCGATACGCAGTATTTT.

The rearrangement links TRBV9 to TRBJ1-1; no firm D call. Trimming took 1 base from V and 2 from J, leaving 15 bases between them. The CDR3 consists of 16 residues. Per germline, CDR1 SGDLS and CDR2 YYNGEE. In DNA, the CDR3 is TGTGCCAGCAGCGTATCTGTAACAGCGATAAACACTGAAGCTTTCTTT. This codes for CASSVSVTAINTEAFF.

The gene calls are TRBV7-9 and TRBJ2-1; D is undetermined. The V gene's germline CDR1 is SEHNR and CDR2 FQNEAQ (reference sequence). V was shortened by 5 bases and J by 2 bases, with 10 bases between the two germline ends. CDR3 length equals 14 residues. CDR3 sequence reads: CASSSPGTYNEQFF. CDR3 DNA sequence: TGTGCCAGCAGCAGCCCCGGCACCTACAATGAGCAGTTCTTC.

The chain uses TRBV28 and TRBJ2-2, with TRBD1 matching over 7 bases. CDR1 and CDR2 from the germline V gene are MDHEN and SYDVKM. This CDR3 has 12 residues. For the CDR3, the DNA is TGTGCAGGGGGCAAGAACACCGGGGAGCTGTTTTTT. Amino acids: CAGGKNTGELFF.

The CDR3 bases are TGCGCCAGCAGCCCGACAGGGATCGCCACAGATACGCAGTATTTT. This gives the protein CASSPTGIATDTQYF. This chain uses TRBV10-1 with TRBJ2-3; 7 bases agree with TRBD1. There are 15 residues in the CDR3. CDR1 and CDR2 from the germline V gene are WNHNN and SYGVQD (reference sequence). The V segment lost 6 bases and the J segment 2 bases; nucleotides outside the gene matches: 8.

This chain joins TRBV6-5 and TRBJ1-2; 8 nucleotides align to TRBD1. There are 14 residues in the CDR3. Trimming cost V 2 bases and J 13 bases; bases outside gene matches: 12. CDR1 is MNHEY, CDR2 SVGAGI, per germline. The CDR3 loop is CASSYLGTGASRTF. The CDR3 DNA is TGTGCCAGCAGTTACCTCGGGACAGGAGCCTCCCGCACCTTC.

This clone has only a few counts. The chain employs TRBV28 and TRBJ1-6, with D perhaps TRBD1 (6 bases). Looked up from germline, CDR1 is MDHEN and CDR2 is SYDVKM. The CDR3 is made up of 14 amino acids. With 1 base removed from V and 5 bases from J, the gap between germline ends came to 6 bases. The CDR3 spells CASSLSGDNSPLHF. The CDR3 nucleotides are TGTGCCAGCAGTTTATCAGGGGATAATTCACCCCTCCACTTT.

This sequence joins TRBV20-1 and TRBJ2-1; perhaps TRBD1 as D (7 bases). Germline assignment: CDR1 DFQATT and CDR2 SNEGSKA (reference sequence). V was shortened by 5 bases and J by 7 bases, with 9 bases between the two germline ends. The CDR3 runs to 11 residues. This chain's CDR3 is CSAPGGNEQFF. In DNA, the CDR3 is TGCAGTGCTCCAGGGGGGAATGAGCAGTTCTTC.

This chain links TRBV5-1 with TRBJ2-2; 7 bases align to TRBD1. The J segment lost 5 bases and the V segment lost 2 bases, leaving 9 bases of the junction unmatched. The length of the CDR3 is 16 residues. The V gene's germline CDR1 is SGHRS and CDR2 YFSETQ. In DNA form, the CDR3 reads TGCGCCAGCAGCTTACTCGCCGGGACAGATACCGGGGAGCTGTTTTTT. Residues: CASSLLAGTDTGELFF.

The chain is built from TRBV2 and TRBJ2-7; D uncertain. The germline V gene encodes CDR1 SNHLY and CDR2 FYNNEI. CDR3 length equals 14 residues. The ends were cut back, 7 bases at V and 0 bases at J, with 13 bases in the middle. CDR3 coding DNA: TGTGCCAGCAACGGACCATTACTCTCCTACGAGCAGTACTTC. Translating gives CASNGPLLSYEQYF.